These 12 T cell receptor beta chains share one sample of origin, sequenced in a study of shared clonotypes between healthy human individuals. Repertoires were generated with immunoSEQ multiplex PCR, while TCRdb's copy carries only in-frame clones and drops some. The sample lists approximately 480,000 clones; almost 80% were seen once. Sequences were obtained from PBMCs. These receptor sequences come from a woman in her forties in good health. Some clones in this sample may be carry-over from other donors' samples.

The rearrangement joins TRBV6-6 to TRBJ1-3; D unresolved. Trimming left V 6 bases short and J 4 bases short, with 10 bases between. CDR1 and CDR2 from the germline V gene are MNHNY and SVGAGI (reference sequence). The CDR3 covers 13 residues. In DNA, the CDR3 is TGTGCCAGCAGCCCTCGGGTAGGAAACACCATATATTTT. Protein: CASSPRVGNTIYF.

The chain employs TRBV9 and TRBJ2-1; a weak D match, TRBD1 (6 bases). The CDR3 contains 15 residues. Germline V gene lookup returns CDR1 SGDLS and CDR2 YYNGEE. V was pared by 0 bases and J by 5 bases, with 12 bases between. For the CDR3, the DNA is TGTGCCAGCAGCGTAGGGGGGCCTTGGGACAATGAGCAGTTCTTC. It translates to CASSVGGPWDNEQFF.

The chain has TRBV27 and TRBJ1-6; possible D gene TRBD1, 5 bases. Germline V gives CDR1 MNHEY, CDR2 SMNVEV (reference sequence). Trimming shortened V by 5 bases and J by 7 bases, and 15 bases separated the two germline ends. The CDR3 extends over 15 amino acids. CDR3 protein: CASSATGTGNSPLHF. CDR3 sequence (DNA): TGTGCCAGCAGTGCCACCGGGACGGGGAATTCACCCCTCCACTTT.

The gene calls are TRBV2 and TRBJ1-2; TRBD1 might be the D (6 bases). Germline loops: CDR1 SNHLY, CDR2 FYNNEI. This CDR3 comprises 13 residues. V lost 3 bases and J lost 8, with 13 bases in between. CDR3 coding DNA: TGTGCCAGCAGTGAGGCAGGGGTTCGAGGCTACACCTTC. Protein product: CASSEAGVRGYTF.

This clone has at least ten counts. The gene calls are TRBV7-2 and TRBJ2-3, with 13 positions matching TRBD2. The CDR3 covers 18 residues. After removal of 1 base from V and 0 bases from J, the junction contained 4 bases not matched to a gene. Germline CDR1 SGHTA, CDR2 FQGNSA. CDR3 residues: CASSLVLAGGKSTDTQYF. In DNA, the CDR3 is TGTGCCAGCAGCTTAGTACTAGCGGGAGGGAAAAGCACAGATACGCAGTATTTT.

The CDR3 sequence is CASSYVISGANVLTF. In nucleotides, the CDR3 is TGTGCCAGCAGTTACGTGATCTCTGGGGCCAACGTCCTGACTTTC. J is TRBJ2-6 and V is TRBV6-5; no clear D. Germline-derived CDR1 and CDR2 are MNHEY and SVGAGI. V was clipped by 2 bases and J by 0 bases, with 5 bases between them. This CDR3 spans 15 amino acids.

The chain couples TRBV6-1 to TRBJ2-7, with TRBD2 identical over 7 bases. J gave up 4 bases and V 6 bases, and 6 bases lay outside the gene matches. Germline lookup yields CDR1 MNHNS and CDR2 SASEGT. This CDR3 has 13 amino acids. DNA for the CDR3: TGTGCCAGCAGCCTAGCGGAGCGGTACGAGCAGTACTTC. Protein: CASSLAERYEQYF.

V and J are TRBV4-3 and TRBJ2-5; 9 bases agree with TRBD2. The CDR3 spans 19 residues. Germline V gives CDR1 LGHNA, CDR2 YSLEER. Trimming took 0 bases from V and 4 from J; bases not matched to a gene: 15. CDR3 region: CASSQESRAGGVGSETQYF. For the CDR3, the DNA is TGCGCCAGCAGCCAAGAAAGTCGGGCGGGGGGGGTAGGTTCAGAGACCCAGTACTTC.

The chain is built from TRBV5-1 and TRBJ1-1; D call uncertain. CDR3 length equals 13 residues. CDR1 is SGHRS and CDR2 is YFSETQ in the germline V gene. V was cut by 1 base and J by 3 bases, with 7 bases left in between. The CDR3 nucleotides are TGCGCCAGCAGCTTGTGGCAGGACACTGAAGCTTTCTTT. Protein: CASSLWQDTEAFF.

The count of this clone is one. This rearrangement joins TRBV18 to TRBJ2-7; D may be TRBD1 (6 bases). V was clipped by 2 bases and J by 3 bases, with 14 bases between them. Germline loops: CDR1 KGHSH, CDR2 LQKENI. There are 15 residues in the CDR3. The DNA for the CDR3 is TGTGCCAGCTCACCAATCGTCAGGGGTGGCTACGAGCAGTACTTC. Translating gives CASSPIVRGGYEQYF.

This clone has more than one count but fewer than ten. V usage is TRBV9 and J usage is TRBJ1-2; D possibly corresponds to TRBD1 (5 bases). This CDR3 has 13 amino acids. CDR1 is SGDLS and CDR2 is YYNGEE in the germline V gene. V lost 5 bases to trimming and J lost 4 bases, with 12 bases between them. CDR3: CASRSDGGYGYTF. The CDR3 DNA is TGTGCCAGCAGATCGGACGGGGGCTATGGCTACACCTTC.

The J gene is TRBJ2-5, the V gene TRBV27; 8 bases align to TRBD2. Germline CDR1 and CDR2: MNHEY and SMNVEV (reference sequence). The CDR3 loop spans 13 amino acids. The V gene end was trimmed by 8 bases and the J gene end by 5 bases; junction bases not matched to a gene: 7. The CDR3 region has the DNA TGTGCCAGCGCCGGGACTAGGGGCGAGACCCAGTACTTC. Translation gives CASAGTRGETQYF.